Listed here are 18 T cell receptor beta chains from one sample, sequenced in a study of blood T cell repertoires in COVID-19. Assay used: immunoSEQ multiplex PCR; TCRdb lists only in-frame clones, some missing. The sample comprises more than 150,000 clones, around 80% of which are singletons, and roughly 7% rests with the top ten. The sample taken for sequencing was peripheral blood. These receptors were obtained from a human donor in a cohort sampled during active COVID-19.

This chain links TRBV4-1 with TRBJ1-5, with D maybe TRBD1 (6 bases). The CDR3 spans 15 residues. Trimming took 3 bases from V and 2 from J, leaving 11 bases between them. Germline V gene sequence: CDR1 MGHRA, CDR2 YSYEKL. CDR3 protein: CASSQVGAGNQPQHF. Written as DNA, the CDR3 is TGCGCCAGCAGCCAGGTGGGGGCGGGCAATCAGCCCCAGCATTTT.

The chain combines TRBV15 with TRBJ2-3, with TRBD1 as a possible D gene (6 bases). V lost 1 base to trimming and J lost 0 bases, with 17 bases between them. This CDR3 has 18 residues. Germline CDR1 LNHNV, CDR2 YYDKDF (reference sequence). The CDR3 reads CATSRGRGTQTSTDTQYF. CDR3 coding DNA: TGTGCCACCAGCAGAGGTAGGGGGACACAGACAAGCACAGATACGCAGTATTTT.

This clone was detected a few times. The chain links TRBV11-2 to TRBJ2-7; tentative D call: TRBD1 (5 bases). Trimming shortened V by 1 base and J by 2 bases, and 9 bases separated the two germline ends. The CDR3 length is 14 residues. Germline assignment: CDR1 SGHAT and CDR2 FQNNGV. The CDR3 loop reads CASSLAGRAYEQYF. DNA for the CDR3: TGTGCCAGCAGCTTAGCAGGCAGGGCCTACGAGCAGTACTTC.

The chain employs TRBV15 and TRBJ2-3; D not resolved. Germline lookup yields CDR1 LNHNV and CDR2 YYDKDF (reference sequence). The V end was cut by 1 base, the J end by 2 bases, with 13 bases between. The CDR3 runs 16 residues. The CDR3 DNA sequence: TGTGCCACCAGCAGAGCTAACTACCAAAACACAGATACGCAGTATTTT. Its protein product is CATSRANYQNTDTQYF.

This sequence joins TRBV5-1 and TRBJ1-1, with 7 bases that match TRBD1. Germline CDR1 SGHRS, CDR2 YFSETQ. The CDR3 spans 19 residues. J gave up 0 bases and V 6 bases, and 20 bases lay outside the gene matches. CDR3 nucleotide sequence: TGCGCCAGCAACCCTGGTTTGAGGGGACAGAAAGGATTGAACACTGAAGCTTTCTTT. Its protein product is CASNPGLRGQKGLNTEAFF.

The chain combines TRBV19 with TRBJ1-1; D is possibly TRBD1 (6 bases). Trimming left V 4 bases short and J 6 bases short, with 6 bases between. The CDR3 is 11 amino acids. Germline V CDR1 and CDR2: LNHDA, SQIVND (reference sequence). The CDR3, as DNA: TGTGCCAGTAGTAACAGGGCTGAAGCTTTCTTT. Translated, it gives CASSNRAEAFF.

This chain links TRBV27 with TRBJ1-2; TRBD1 agrees at 9 bases. The CDR3 is 13 amino acids. J gave up 6 bases and V 6 bases, and 5 bases lay outside the gene matches. Germline V CDR1 and CDR2: MNHEY, SMNVEV (reference sequence). CDR3 nucleotide sequence: TGTGCCAGCAGGCGGACAGGGGTTGATGGCTACACCTTC. Its protein is CASRRTGVDGYTF.

The rearrangement joins TRBV6-5 to TRBJ1-1; 11 nucleotides match TRBD1. Germline lookup yields CDR1 MNHEY and CDR2 SVGAGI. The V gene end was trimmed by 4 bases and the J gene end by 7 bases; junction bases not matched to a gene: 5. The CDR3 has 14 residues. This CDR3 is CASSSPDRGHEAFF. Here the CDR3 DNA reads TGTGCCAGCAGTTCGCCGGACAGGGGGCATGAAGCTTTCTTT.

This sequence joins TRBV9 and TRBJ2-2; TRBD1 agrees at 8 bases. CDR3 length equals 17 residues. The ends lost 0 bases at V and 7 bases at J; junction bases unmatched: 11. CDR1 SGDLS and CDR2 YYNGEE come from the germline V gene. This CDR3 is CASSVAPGQAFGGELFF. The CDR3 DNA sequence: TGTGCCAGCAGCGTAGCACCGGGACAGGCTTTCGGCGGGGAGCTGTTTTTT.

The rearrangement links TRBV7-9 to TRBJ2-7, with D possibly matching TRBD2 (6 bases). CDR1 and CDR2 (germline): SEHNR, FQNEAQ (reference sequence). Trimming shortened V by 0 bases and J by 4 bases, and 10 bases separated the two germline ends. The CDR3 totals 14 residues. The chain's CDR3 is CASSLAAGRYEQYF. CDR3 bases: TGTGCCAGCAGCTTAGCGGCGGGGCGGTACGAGCAGTACTTC.

This clone was detected ten times or more. The chain carries TRBV11-2 and TRBJ2-7, with 10 bases that match TRBD2. In germline, CDR1 is SGHAT, CDR2 FQNNGV. The CDR3 has 14 amino acids. V was pared by 5 bases and J by 2 bases, with 3 bases of the junction left unmatched. This CDR3 reads CASSPSGGAYEQYF. The CDR3 DNA reads TGTGCCAGCAGCCCGAGCGGGGGGGCCTACGAGCAGTACTTC.

The chain recombines TRBV7-8 with TRBJ2-1, with D unresolved. V was clipped by 5 bases and J by 2 bases, with 10 bases between them. The CDR3 totals 14 residues. Germline V lookup: CDR1 SGHVS, CDR2 FQNEAQ. CDR3 residues: CASSTGGTYNEQFF. The CDR3 nucleotides are TGTGCCAGCAGCACGGGTGGCACCTACAATGAGCAGTTCTTC.

J is TRBJ2-3 and V is TRBV5-4, with 12 bases matching TRBD2. Germline assignment: CDR1 SGHNT and CDR2 YYREEE (reference sequence). The CDR3 runs to 17 residues. V was pared by 3 bases and J by 0 bases, with 5 bases of the junction left unmatched. The CDR3 DNA reads TGTGCCAGCAGCTCGACTAGCGGGGGAACTAGCACAGATACGCAGTATTTT. It codes for CASSSTSGGTSTDTQYF.

This chain's CDR3 is CASSQDLRATSEKLFF. As DNA, the CDR3 is TGTGCCAGCAGCCAAGATTTGCGGGCTACTTCTGAAAAACTGTTTTTT. V is TRBV3-1 (or the pseudogene TRBV3-2) and J is TRBJ1-4; D is uncertain. The length of the CDR3 is 16 residues. V was trimmed by 0 bases and J by 7 bases, leaving 15 bases between them. The V gene's germline CDR1 is LGHDT and CDR2 YNNKEL (reference sequence).

This chain uses TRBV19 with TRBJ1-5; 7 positions agree with TRBD1. The V segment lost 3 bases and the J segment 5 bases; nucleotides outside the gene matches: 4. This CDR3 has 14 residues. From germline, CDR1 is LNHDA and CDR2 SQIVND (reference sequence). CDR3 nucleotide sequence: TGTGCCAGTAGTATTGGACAGGCAGATCAGCCCCAGCATTTT. This codes for CASSIGQADQPQHF.

V usage is TRBV11-2 and J usage is TRBJ2-7, with 9 bases matching TRBD1. Germline V CDR1 and CDR2: SGHAT, FQNNGV. J was trimmed by 3 bases and V by 1 base; bases with no gene match: 4. The CDR3 is 15 amino acids. The CDR3 region is CASSLGQGDHYEQYF. For the CDR3, the DNA is TGTGCCAGCAGCTTAGGACAGGGGGATCACTACGAGCAGTACTTC.

The genes are TRBV30 and TRBJ1-6, with 9 bases identical to TRBD1. The CDR3 extends over 16 amino acids. Germline values: CDR1 GTSNPN, CDR2 SVGIG (reference sequence). J was trimmed by 9 bases and V by 3 bases; bases with no gene match: 12. The DNA of the CDR3 is TGTGCCTGGAGCCCCCTCCCGGGACAGGGTGGTTCACCCCTCCACTTT. Amino acids: CAWSPLPGQGGSPLHF. The entire variable domain, with the rest obtained from reference TRBV30 and TRBJ1-6, is as follows: SQTIHQWPATLVQPVGSPLSLECTVEGTSNPNLYWYRQAAGRGLQLLFYSVGIGQISSEVPQNLSASRPQDRQFILSSKKLLLSDSGFYLCAWSPLPGQGGSPLHFGNGTRLTVT.

This clone was seen more than once but under ten times. The V and J genes are TRBV29-1 and TRBJ2-5, with TRBD1 identical over 10 bases. This CDR3 region has 15 residues. Germline CDR1 reads SQVTM; CDR2 reads ANQGSEA. This CDR3 is CSPPGQGWCKETQYF. Here the CDR3 DNA reads TGCAGTCCCCCGGGACAGGGGTGGTGTAAGGAGACCCAGTACTTC.